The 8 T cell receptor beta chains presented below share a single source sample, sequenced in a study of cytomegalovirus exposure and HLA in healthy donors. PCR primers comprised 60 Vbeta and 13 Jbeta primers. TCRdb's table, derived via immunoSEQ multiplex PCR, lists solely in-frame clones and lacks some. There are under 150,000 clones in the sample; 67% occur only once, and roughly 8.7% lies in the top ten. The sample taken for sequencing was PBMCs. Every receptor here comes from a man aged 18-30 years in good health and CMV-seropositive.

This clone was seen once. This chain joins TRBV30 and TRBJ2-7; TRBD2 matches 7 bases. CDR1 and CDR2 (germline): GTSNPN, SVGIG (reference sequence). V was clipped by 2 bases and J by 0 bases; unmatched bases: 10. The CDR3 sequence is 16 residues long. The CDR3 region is CAWSLQGRGSSYEQYF. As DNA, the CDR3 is TGTGCCTGGAGTCTCCAAGGGAGGGGTAGCTCCTACGAGCAGTACTTC.

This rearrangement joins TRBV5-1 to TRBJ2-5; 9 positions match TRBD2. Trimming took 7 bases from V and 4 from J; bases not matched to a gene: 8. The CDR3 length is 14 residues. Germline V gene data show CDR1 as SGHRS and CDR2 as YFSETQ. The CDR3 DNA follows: TGCGCCAGCGGAAGCGGGGGGCCGGGAGAGACCCAGTACTTC. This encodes CASGSGGPGETQYF.

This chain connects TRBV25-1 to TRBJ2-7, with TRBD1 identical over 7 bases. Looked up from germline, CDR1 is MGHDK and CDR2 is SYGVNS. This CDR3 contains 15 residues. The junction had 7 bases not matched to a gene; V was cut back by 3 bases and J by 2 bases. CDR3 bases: TGTGCCAGCAGTGAGATCGGGACAGCTACCTACGAGCAGTACTTC. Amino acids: CASSEIGTATYEQYF.

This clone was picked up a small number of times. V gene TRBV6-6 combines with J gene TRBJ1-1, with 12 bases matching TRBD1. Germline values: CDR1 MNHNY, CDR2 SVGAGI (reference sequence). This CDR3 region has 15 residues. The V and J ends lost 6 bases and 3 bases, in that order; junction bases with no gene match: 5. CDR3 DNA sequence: TGTGCCAGCAGGCGGGGACAGGGGGCTGACACTGAAGCTTTCTTT. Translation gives CASRRGQGADTEAFF.

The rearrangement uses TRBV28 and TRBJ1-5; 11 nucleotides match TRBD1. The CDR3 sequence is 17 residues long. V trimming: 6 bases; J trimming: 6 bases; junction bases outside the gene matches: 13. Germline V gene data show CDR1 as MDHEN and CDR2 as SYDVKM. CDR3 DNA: TGTGCCAGCAGGATTCGGACAGGGGGCCTTGTTCGTCAGCCCCAGCATTTT. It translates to CASRIRTGGLVRQPQHF.

The DNA for the CDR3 is TGTGCCAGCAGTTCCCTCGGACAGATGAACACTGAAGCTTTCTTT. It translates to CASSSLGQMNTEAFF. V usage is TRBV6-5 and J usage is TRBJ1-1, with D possibly being TRBD1 (6 bases). Trimming took off 4 bases at V and 0 bases at J, with 12 bases between the two ends. The V gene's germline CDR1 is MNHEY and CDR2 SVGAGI. The CDR3 is made up of 15 amino acids.

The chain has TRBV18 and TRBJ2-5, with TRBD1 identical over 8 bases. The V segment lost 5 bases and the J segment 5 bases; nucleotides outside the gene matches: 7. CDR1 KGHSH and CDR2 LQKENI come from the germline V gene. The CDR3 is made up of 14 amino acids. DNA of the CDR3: TGTGCCAGCTCAGGGAAGACAGGGGAGGAGACCCAGTACTTC. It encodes CASSGKTGEETQYF.

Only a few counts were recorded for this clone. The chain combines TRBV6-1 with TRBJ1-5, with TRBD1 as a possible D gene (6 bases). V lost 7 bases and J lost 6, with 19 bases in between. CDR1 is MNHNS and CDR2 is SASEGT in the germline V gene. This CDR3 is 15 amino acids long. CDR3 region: CASTFDRLSGQPQHF. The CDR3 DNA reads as TGTGCCAGCACCTTCGACAGGTTATCAGGTCAGCCCCAGCATTTT.